One sample yielded the 19 T cell receptor beta chains listed below, sequenced in a study of cytomegalovirus exposure and HLA in healthy donors. PCR employed 60 Vbeta and 13 Jbeta primers. Data came from immunoSEQ multiplex PCR; TCRdb stores just in-frame clones and leaves some out. The sample yields about 140,000 clones, around 81% seen once. The specimen sequenced was PBMCs. These receptors were collected from a man in his fifties in good health and CMV-seronegative.

The chain employs TRBV7-9 and TRBJ2-1; 7 nucleotides align to TRBD2. Germline values: CDR1 SEHNR, CDR2 FQNEAQ (reference sequence). V shed 5 bases and J 8 bases; nucleotides not matched to a gene: 6. This CDR3 has 13 residues. The chain's CDR3 is CASSPYTSDEQFF. DNA for the CDR3: TGTGCCAGCAGCCCTTATACTAGCGATGAGCAGTTCTTC.

The V gene is TRBV6-5, the J gene TRBJ1-5; D may be TRBD1 (6 bases). Germline CDR1 and CDR2: MNHEY and SVGAGI. CDR3 size: 14 residues. Trimming took 6 bases from V and 3 from J, leaving 12 bases between them. The CDR3 here is CASSQGRNNQPQHF. The CDR3 DNA follows: TGTGCCAGCAGCCAGGGGCGGAACAATCAGCCCCAGCATTTT.

This clone was seen once. This sequence joins TRBV5-3 and TRBJ1-2, with a possible D match to TRBD1 (6 bases). TRBV5-3 is noted as an ORF with a role that remains uncertain. The CDR3 runs 15 residues. V gave up 4 bases and J gave up 5 bases, with 18 bases separating them. As DNA, the CDR3 is TGTGCCAGAAGCGTAAGGACGGGACAAGGATATGGCTACACCTTC. Translation: CARSVRTGQGYGYTF.

The chain uses TRBV6-1 and TRBJ2-3; TRBD2 is a possible D gene (6 bases). Trimming pared 6 bases from V and 4 bases from J, leaving 17 bases between. Germline V gives CDR1 MNHNS, CDR2 SASEGT. CDR3 length: 15 amino acids. Written as DNA, the CDR3 is TGTGCCAGCAGAGAAACCTTTAGCGGCGCAGATACGCAGTATTTT. Amino acid sequence: CASRETFSGADTQYF.

V is TRBV7-8 and J is TRBJ1-4, with D maybe TRBD1 (5 bases). The length of the CDR3 is 16 residues. CDR1 and CDR2 (germline): SGHVS, FQNEAQ. Trimming removed 5 bases from V and 7 bases from J, with 20 bases in between. Here the CDR3 reads CASSPSQASWGEKLFF. CDR3 DNA: TGTGCCAGCAGCCCCTCACAGGCCAGCTGGGGTGAAAAACTGTTTTTT.

This clone was found a few times. Other DNA sequences of this sample code for an identical CDR3. The chain employs TRBV5-4 and TRBJ2-1; possibly TRBD2 for D (7 bases). In germline, CDR1 is SGHNT, CDR2 YYREEE (reference sequence). The CDR3 is 15 amino acids. The V end lost 3 bases, the J end lost 4 bases, and 14 bases lay between the germline ends. CDR3 sequence: CASSSGASGYNEQFF. For the CDR3, the DNA is TGTGCCAGCAGCTCAGGGGCTAGCGGTTACAATGAGCAGTTCTTC.

This rearrangement joins TRBV11-2 to TRBJ2-3; 9 bases are a match to TRBD2. Losses at the gene ends were 3 bases for V and 5 bases for J; bases not matched to a gene: 6. CDR1 is SGHAT, CDR2 FQNNGV, per germline. The CDR3 runs to 15 residues. The CDR3 reads CASSFSGGPGDTQYF. CDR3 DNA sequence: TGTGCCAGCAGCTTTAGCGGGGGCCCTGGAGATACGCAGTATTTT. The variable domain in full, with the rest retrieved from reference TRBV11-2 and TRBJ2-3, is EAGVAQSPRYKIIEKRQSVAFWCNPISGHATLYWYQQILGQGPKLLIQFQNNGVVDDSQLPKDRFSAERLKGVDSTLKIQPAKLEDSAVYLCASSFSGGPGDTQYFGPGTRLTVL.

The chain carries TRBV9 and TRBJ2-3; TRBD2 matches 11 bases. The J segment lost 2 bases and the V segment lost 2 bases, leaving 4 bases of the junction unmatched. From germline, CDR1 is SGDLS and CDR2 YYNGEE. This CDR3 has 16 residues. The CDR3 spells CASSVTSGGSTDTQYF. The CDR3 bases are TGTGCCAGCAGCGTTACTAGCGGGGGATCCACAGATACGCAGTATTTT.

The CDR3 is CASSLPGQGVADTQYF. The CDR3 region has the DNA TGTGCCAGCAGCCTCCCGGGACAGGGGGTCGCAGATACGCAGTATTTT. The J gene is TRBJ2-3, the V gene TRBV28; 11 bases fit TRBD1. CDR3 length equals 16 residues. Trimming removed 6 bases from V and 4 bases from J; junction bases left unmatched: 9. CDR1 and CDR2 (germline): MDHEN, SYDVKM. The full variable domain, rest sourced from reference TRBV28 and TRBJ2-3, is DVKVTQSSRYLVKRTGEKVFLECVQDMDHENMFWYRQDPGLGLRLIYFSYDVKMKEKGDIPEGYSVSREKKERFSLILESASTNQTSMYLCASSLPGQGVADTQYFGPGTRLTVL.

This clone occurred a few times. The CDR3 bases are TGTGCCAGCAGCGTAGGGCGGGCCTCCCATTCACCCCTCCACTTT. As protein: CASSVGRASHSPLHF. The chain employs TRBV9 and TRBJ1-6; D is unclear. CDR3 size: 15 residues. Trimming took 0 bases from V and 8 from J, leaving 12 bases between them. Germline loops: CDR1 SGDLS, CDR2 YYNGEE.

The J gene is TRBJ2-7, the V gene TRBV4-2; 7 bases map to TRBD1. The germline CDR1 and CDR2 sequences are LGHNA and YNFKEQ. The CDR3 contains 14 residues. V trimming: 4 bases; J trimming: 2 bases; junction bases outside the gene matches: 5. The CDR3 sequence is CASSRGTVAYEQYF. Here the CDR3 DNA reads TGTGCCAGCAGCCGTGGGACAGTCGCCTACGAGCAGTACTTC.

This sequence joins TRBV12-5 and TRBJ2-2; weak D call: TRBD1 (6 bases). Germline V gene data show CDR1 as LGHNT and CDR2 as FRNRAP. The length of the CDR3 is 16 residues. V dropped 6 bases and J dropped 0 bases, with 14 bases sitting between them. In nucleotides, the CDR3 is TGTGCTAGTGGCCCTGACCGGACAGCGAACACCGGGGAGCTGTTTTTT. Encoded protein: CASGPDRTANTGELFF.

This chain links TRBV7-3 with TRBJ2-3; the D is unclear. Germline CDR1 reads SGHTA; CDR2 reads FQGTGA. CDR3 length: 16 amino acids. Deletions cut 2 bases from V and 0 bases from J, with 12 bases between. For the CDR3, the DNA is TGTGCCAGCAGCTTAGGGCTGTCACCTAGCACAGATACGCAGTATTTT. Its protein product is CASSLGLSPSTDTQYF.

V gene TRBV7-8 combines with J gene TRBJ2-7; 9 bases line up with TRBD2. Germline trimming cut 3 bases from V and 5 bases from J; bases unmatched to any gene: 8. The V gene's germline CDR1 is SGHVS and CDR2 FQNEAQ. CDR3 length: 15 amino acids. In DNA, the CDR3 is TGTGCCAGCAGCTTTAGCGGGAGCCTCGGCGACGAGCAGTACTTC. Encoded protein: CASSFSGSLGDEQYF. Full variable domain (missing parts from reference TRBV7-8 and TRBJ2-7): GAGVSQSPRYKVAKRGQDVALRCDPISGHVSLFWYQQALGQGPEFLTYFQNEAQLDKSGLPSDRFFAERPEGSVSTLKIQRTQQEDSAVYLCASSFSGSLGDEQYFGPGTRLTVT.

The chain links TRBV11-1 to TRBJ2-5; tentative D call: TRBD1 (5 bases). The CDR3 sequence is 14 residues long. Trimming removed 6 bases at V and 4 bases at J, with 15 bases between. CDR1 is SGHAT and CDR2 is FQDESV in the germline V gene (reference sequence). The CDR3 loop is CASSLGMGPETQYF. The CDR3 bases are TGTGCCAGCAGTTTGGGGATGGGGCCAGAGACCCAGTACTTC.

The CDR3 DNA reads TGTGCCATCAGTGCAGGGGACAGCGCGAACACTGAAGCTTTCTTT. It is translated as CAISAGDSANTEAFF. This chain links TRBV10-3 with TRBJ1-1, with TRBD1 matching over 7 bases. This CDR3 region has 15 residues. Germline loops: CDR1 ENHRY, CDR2 SYGVKD. Trimming cost V 4 bases and J 1 base; bases outside gene matches: 6.

The chain recombines TRBV7-9 with TRBJ1-1; D is possibly TRBD1 (6 bases). Germline V lookup: CDR1 SEHNR, CDR2 FQNEAQ (reference sequence). The CDR3 consists of 15 residues. The V gene lost 6 bases and the J gene lost 5 bases, with 19 bases spanning the gap. CDR3 nucleotide sequence: TGTGCCAGCAGGTTGGGTTGGGGGCTAGGGACTGAAGCTTTCTTT. This codes for CASRLGWGLGTEAFF.

This clone has just one count. The chain combines TRBV5-1 with TRBJ2-3; 14 bases are a match to TRBD2. The J segment lost 5 bases and the V segment lost 5 bases, leaving 1 base of the junction unmatched. The CDR3 is 14 residues long. The germline V gene encodes CDR1 SGHRS and CDR2 YFSETQ. The CDR3, as DNA: TGCGCCAGCAGGGGACTAGCGGGAGTAGATACGCAGTATTTT. This translates into CASRGLAGVDTQYF.

The chain uses TRBV5-4 and TRBJ1-2; possible D gene TRBD1, 5 bases. Trimming cost V 5 bases and J 4 bases, with 12 bases left between them. Germline V gene sequence: CDR1 SGHNT, CDR2 YYREEE (reference sequence). This CDR3 has 13 residues. The CDR3 bases are TGTGCCAGCAGTTCCGGGGGGGGCTATGGCTACACCTTC. This codes for CASSSGGGYGYTF.